The present T cell receptor beta chain was sequenced within a study of cytomegalovirus exposure and HLA in healthy donors. The study's findings and limits: A later analysis, which compared TCR beta chains of equal frequency, found the HLA-associated ones more clonally expanded.

PCR used 60 Vbeta primers and 13 Jbeta primers. TCRdb's table, derived via immunoSEQ multiplex PCR, lists solely in-frame clones and lacks some. Found here are approximately 110,000 clones, about 81% of them singletons; the top ten hold approximately 1.1%. V shed 4 bases, J shed 7 bases, and the junction held 6 bases outside the gene matches. The germline V gene has CDR1 SGHTA and CDR2 FQGNSA. This CDR3 has 14 amino acids. Note on this clone: Its antigen is undetermined.

The chain employs TRBV7-2 and TRBJ2-4, with 8 nucleotides matching TRBD1. The sequence was obtained from a woman younger than 45 in good health and CMV-seronegative. The specimen was PBMCs. The chain's CDR3 is CASSSGQGSNIQYF. CDR3 in DNA: TGTGCCAGCAGCTCCGGACAGGGATCGAACATTCAGTACTTC.